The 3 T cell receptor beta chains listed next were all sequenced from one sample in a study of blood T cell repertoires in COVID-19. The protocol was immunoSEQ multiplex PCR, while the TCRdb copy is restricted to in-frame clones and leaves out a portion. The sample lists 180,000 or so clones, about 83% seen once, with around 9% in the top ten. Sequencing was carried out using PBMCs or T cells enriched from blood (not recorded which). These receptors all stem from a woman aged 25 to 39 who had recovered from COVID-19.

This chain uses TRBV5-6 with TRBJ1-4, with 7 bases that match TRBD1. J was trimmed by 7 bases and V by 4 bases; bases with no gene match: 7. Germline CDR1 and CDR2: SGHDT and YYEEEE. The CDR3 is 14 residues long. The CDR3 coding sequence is TGTGCCAGCAGCAAGACAGGGTCCGGTGAAAAACTGTTTTTT. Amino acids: CASSKTGSGEKLFF.

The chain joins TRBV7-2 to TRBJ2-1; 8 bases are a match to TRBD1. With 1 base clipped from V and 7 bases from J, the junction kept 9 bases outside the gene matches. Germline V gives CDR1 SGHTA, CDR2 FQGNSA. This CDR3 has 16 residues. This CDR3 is CASSLGVQGAYNEQFF. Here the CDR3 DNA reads TGTGCCAGCAGCTTAGGAGTCCAGGGGGCGTATAATGAGCAGTTCTTC. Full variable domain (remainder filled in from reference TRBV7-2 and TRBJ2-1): GAGVSQSPSNKVTEKGKDVELRCDPISGHTALYWYRQSLGQGLEFLIYFQGNSAPDKSGLPSDRFSAERTGGSVSTLTIQRTQQEDSAVYLCASSLGVQGAYNEQFFGPGTRLTVL.

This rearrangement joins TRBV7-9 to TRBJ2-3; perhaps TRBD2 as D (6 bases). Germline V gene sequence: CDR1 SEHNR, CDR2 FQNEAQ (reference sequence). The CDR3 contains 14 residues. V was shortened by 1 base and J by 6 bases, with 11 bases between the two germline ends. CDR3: CASSLDREWDTQYF. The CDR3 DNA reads TGTGCCAGCAGCTTAGACCGGGAGTGGGATACGCAGTATTTT.